The 29 T cell receptor beta chains reported below all come from one sample, sequenced in a study of blood T cell repertoires in COVID-19. Profiling relied on immunoSEQ multiplex PCR, and the TCRdb table lists in-frame clones only, not all of them. The data hold under 250,000 clones, with approximately 78% observed a single time. Sequenced input: peripheral blood. These receptors all come from a woman in her 40s with acute or convalescent COVID-19.

The chain combines TRBV5-4 with TRBJ2-5; D may be TRBD2 (7 bases). The CDR3 contains 15 residues. Germline CDR1 and CDR2: SGHNT and YYREEE (reference sequence). Trimming shortened V by 3 bases and J by 5 bases, and 17 bases separated the two germline ends. CDR3: CASSWEGGGRETQYF. The CDR3 DNA reads as TGTGCCAGCAGCTGGGAGGGAGGGGGTCGGGAGACCCAGTACTTC.

This clone was observed a few times. The J gene is TRBJ1-2, the V gene TRBV5-1; 8 bases fit TRBD1. The CDR3 covers 13 residues. CDR1 and CDR2 from the germline V gene are SGHRS and YFSETQ. V lost 4 bases, J lost 4 bases, and 3 bases stayed unmatched. CDR3 amino acids: CASSLGTGYGYTF. The CDR3 DNA sequence: TGCGCCAGCAGCCTAGGGACAGGCTATGGCTACACCTTC.

This chain joins TRBV7-9 and TRBJ2-7; 8 nucleotides line up with TRBD1. CDR3 length: 13 amino acids. V shed 7 bases, J shed 3 bases, and the junction held 5 bases outside the gene matches. Germline V gene sequence: CDR1 SEHNR, CDR2 FQNEAQ (reference sequence). The CDR3, as DNA: TGTGCCAGCACCCACAGGGGGAACTACGAGCAGTACTTC. Amino acids: CASTHRGNYEQYF.

This rearrangement joins TRBV19 to TRBJ1-1; the D gene is possibly TRBD1 (6 bases). V lost 6 bases and J 4 bases, leaving 15 bases between the germline ends. The CDR3 totals 14 residues. CDR1 and CDR2 from the germline V gene are LNHDA and SQIVND (reference sequence). The chain's CDR3 is CASRSGGWGTEAFF. As DNA, the CDR3 is TGTGCCAGTAGGAGCGGGGGCTGGGGCACTGAAGCTTTCTTT.

The chain links TRBV25-1 to TRBJ1-4; the D is unclear. The germline V gene encodes CDR1 MGHDK and CDR2 SYGVNS. V lost 3 bases and J 8 bases, leaving 13 bases between the germline ends. This CDR3 has 14 residues. CDR3 in DNA: TGTGCCAGCAGTGATCCCCGAGAGGTCGAAAAACTGTTTTTT. Amino acids: CASSDPREVEKLFF. The full variable domain, in which reference TRBV25-1 and TRBJ1-4 provide the parts outside the CDR3, is EADIYQTPRYLVIGTGKKITLECSQTMGHDKMYWYQQDPGMELHLIHYSYGVNSTEKGDLSSESTVSRIRTEHFPLTLESARPSHTSQYLCASSDPREVEKLFFGSGTQLSVL.

The chain carries TRBV2 and TRBJ1-4; TRBD1 might be the D (5 bases). This CDR3 region has 15 residues. CDR1 and CDR2 (germline): SNHLY, FYNNEI. V lost 4 bases to trimming and J lost 3 bases, with 12 bases between them. The CDR3 region has the DNA TGTGCCAGCAGTGTAAGGGTAGGGGCTAATGAAAAACTGTTTTTT. It translates to CASSVRVGANEKLFF.

The rearrangement uses TRBV11-3 and TRBJ2-1, with D possibly being TRBD2 (6 bases). The CDR3 has 13 amino acids. Per germline, CDR1 SGHNT and CDR2 YENEEA. V lost 3 bases and J 7 bases, leaving 10 bases between the germline ends. The CDR3 bases are TGTGCCAGCAGCTTGGACTACCGAAATGAGCAGTTCTTC. The encoded protein is CASSLDYRNEQFF.

The J gene is TRBJ1-1, the V gene TRBV10-2, with D perhaps TRBD1 (6 bases). Germline CDR1 reads WSHSY; CDR2 reads SAAADI. CDR3 length: 12 residues. Deletions cut 8 bases from V and 4 bases from J, with 11 bases between. The CDR3, as DNA: TGCGCCAGCGGGGGAGGGGGCACTGAAGCTTTCTTT. Translated: CASGGGGTEAFF.

The J gene is TRBJ2-7, the V gene TRBV5-1; 7 bases are a match to TRBD1. The CDR3 totals 14 residues. CDR1 is SGHRS, CDR2 YFSETQ, per germline. V lost 4 bases, J lost 0 bases, and 4 bases stayed unmatched. The CDR3 sequence is CASSPRDSSYEQYF. DNA of the CDR3: TGCGCCAGCAGCCCCCGGGACAGCTCCTACGAGCAGTACTTC.

This chain connects TRBV5-1 to TRBJ1-2; TRBD1 aligns across 9 bases. This CDR3 region has 14 residues. CDR1 SGHRS and CDR2 YFSETQ come from the germline V gene. Germline trimming cut 3 bases from V and 8 bases from J; bases unmatched to any gene: 8. The CDR3 DNA reads as TGCGCCAGCAGCTCAACCCGGACAGGGGAGGGCTACACCTTC. Translated: CASSSTRTGEGYTF.

The chain carries TRBV15 and TRBJ1-3, with unresolved D. Trimming stripped 0 bases from V and 2 bases from J, with 11 bases between. The CDR3 totals 16 residues. Germline CDR1 reads LNHNV; CDR2 reads YYDKDF (reference sequence). The CDR3 protein is CATSRDSPAAGNTIYF. CDR3 nucleotide sequence: TGTGCCACCAGCAGAGATTCCCCAGCGGCTGGAAACACCATATATTTT.

This chain connects TRBV5-1 to TRBJ2-7, with TRBD2 as a possible D gene (5 bases). The germline V and J ends were trimmed by 1 base and 2 bases, with 10 bases remaining between them. The CDR3 length is 14 residues. Germline CDR1 is SGHRS and CDR2 is YFSETQ. The CDR3 region has the DNA TGCGCCAGCAGCTTGAACGGGATCGCCTACGAGCAGTACTTC. It is translated as CASSLNGIAYEQYF.

The V call is TRBV4-3, the J call TRBJ2-7; 8 bases are a match to TRBD2. Germline V lookup: CDR1 LGHNA, CDR2 YSLEER. This CDR3 is 18 amino acids long. The junction had 16 bases not matched to a gene; V was cut back by 0 bases and J by 6 bases. The CDR3 reads CASSQDWVGLAFPSEQYF. CDR3 sequence (DNA): TGCGCCAGCAGCCAAGACTGGGTCGGACTAGCTTTTCCAAGCGAGCAGTACTTC.

This clone was seen more than once but under ten times. The gene calls are TRBV30 and TRBJ2-7; a weak D match, TRBD1 (5 bases). This CDR3 has 14 amino acids. Trimming removed 2 bases from V and 4 bases from J, with 15 bases in between. Germline values: CDR1 GTSNPN, CDR2 SVGIG (reference sequence). The CDR3 protein is CAWSSKGAGYEQYF. The CDR3 region has the DNA TGTGCCTGGAGTTCCAAAGGGGCAGGGTACGAGCAGTACTTC.

The rearrangement joins TRBV18 to TRBJ1-2; D perhaps matches TRBD1 (5 bases). The V and J ends lost 3 bases and 5 bases respectively, with 13 bases between them. The CDR3 consists of 14 residues. Germline V gene sequence: CDR1 KGHSH, CDR2 LQKENI. The CDR3 coding sequence is TGTGCCAGCTCACCCCCATTAAGACAGTATGGCTACACCTTC. Translation gives CASSPPLRQYGYTF.

V and J are TRBV3-1 (or the pseudogene TRBV3-2) and TRBJ2-7, with D hard to call. Germline V gene lookup returns CDR1 LGHDT and CDR2 YNNKEL (reference sequence). Trimming took 4 bases from V and 2 from J, leaving 9 bases between them. CDR3 length: 13 residues. In DNA form, the CDR3 reads TGTGCCAGCAGCCGGAGTTTTACCTACGAGCAGTACTTC. Protein sequence: CASSRSFTYEQYF.

The V call is TRBV24-1, the J call TRBJ2-1; possible D gene TRBD2, 6 bases. This CDR3 spans 18 amino acids. Germline CDR1 KGHDR, CDR2 SFDVKD. Trimming removed 4 bases at V and 0 bases at J, with 18 bases between. Written as DNA, the CDR3 is TGTGCCACCAGTGACCCCGGGAGAGGGAGGAACTCCTACAATGAGCAGTTCTTC. Protein product: CATSDPGRGRNSYNEQFF.

The chain is built from TRBV12-3 or TRBV12-4 and TRBJ1-2; D is unresolved. The CDR3 runs 11 residues. With 2 bases removed from V and 8 bases from J, the gap between germline ends came to 6 bases. The CDR3 region has the DNA TGTGCCAGCAGTTTAAATATCGGCTACACCTTC. This encodes CASSLNIGYTF.

The rearrangement joins TRBV2 to TRBJ2-2, with D perhaps TRBD2 (5 bases). The CDR3 consists of 15 residues. V was cut by 11 bases and J by 4 bases, with 20 bases left in between. Germline CDR1 reads SNHLY; CDR2 reads FYNNEI. CDR3 in DNA: TGTGCCTCTACCGATACGAGCGGTGCCACCGGGGAGCTGTTTTTT. Translating it yields CASTDTSGATGELFF.

The V call is TRBV11-2, the J call TRBJ2-7; TRBD1 matches 9 bases. Trimming took 6 bases from V and 1 from J; bases not matched to a gene: 19. CDR1 and CDR2 (germline): SGHAT, FQNNGV. The CDR3 extends over 19 amino acids. CDR3 sequence reads: CASRGSGTGSPRGSYEQYF. In DNA form, the CDR3 reads TGTGCCAGCAGGGGAAGTGGGACAGGGTCCCCTCGGGGGTCCTACGAGCAGTACTTC.

The CDR3 DNA reads as TGTGCCAGCAGCTTGGCCCCCGGACTAGCCGAGACCCAGTACTTC. Its protein is CASSLAPGLAETQYF. The chain has TRBV5-4 and TRBJ2-5, with 8 nucleotides matching TRBD2. Trimming at V came to 0 bases and at J to 5 bases, leaving 6 bases not matched to a gene. Germline assignment: CDR1 SGHNT and CDR2 YYREEE (reference sequence). CDR3 length equals 15 residues.

This clone came up once. The V call is TRBV5-1, the J call TRBJ2-6, with D unresolved. The V gene's germline CDR1 is SGHRS and CDR2 YFSETQ. Trimming stripped 4 bases from V and 4 bases from J, with 12 bases between. This CDR3 is 15 amino acids long. This chain's CDR3 is CASSTPGLGANVLTF. The CDR3, as DNA: TGCGCCAGCAGCACGCCGGGTTTGGGGGCCAACGTCCTGACTTTC.

The chain carries TRBV9 and TRBJ2-1; D remains unclear. There are 12 residues in the CDR3. From germline, CDR1 is SGDLS and CDR2 YYNGEE. V was cut by 0 bases and J by 8 bases, with 6 bases left in between. The DNA for the CDR3 is TGTGCCAGCAGCGTAGACTTCGATGAGCAGTTCTTC. Amino acid sequence: CASSVDFDEQFF. The full variable domain, rest sourced from reference TRBV9 and TRBJ2-1, is DSGVTQTPKHLITATGQRVTLRCSPRSGDLSVYWYQQSLDQGLQFLIQYYNGEERAKGNILERFSAQQFPDLHSELNLSSLELGDSALYFCASSVDFDEQFFGPGTRLTVL.

CDR3 sequence: CASSLGQGNTGELFF. CDR3 sequence (DNA): TGCGCCAGCAGCTTGGGACAGGGAAACACCGGGGAGCTGTTTTTT. The rearrangement links TRBV5-1 to TRBJ2-2, with 7 nucleotides matching TRBD1. CDR3 length equals 15 residues. V was pared by 0 bases and J by 2 bases, with 1 base of the junction left unmatched. Germline V gives CDR1 SGHRS, CDR2 YFSETQ.

This clone was observed once. The chain couples TRBV6-5 to TRBJ1-2; 9 nucleotides agree with TRBD1. CDR3 length equals 16 residues. The V and J ends lost 2 bases and 4 bases, in that order; junction bases with no gene match: 8. CDR1 and CDR2 (germline): MNHEY, SVGAGI. In DNA form, the CDR3 reads TGTGCCAGCAGTTACACCCGGACAGGGGATACCTATGGCTACACCTTC. This translates into CASSYTRTGDTYGYTF.

The chain links TRBV6-1 to TRBJ1-2; no firm D call. CDR3 length equals 16 residues. Germline lookup yields CDR1 MNHNS and CDR2 SASEGT. Trimming took 1 base from V and 8 from J, leaving 20 bases between them. The CDR3 protein is CASSEVPGLKTAGYTF. The DNA for the CDR3 is TGTGCCAGCAGTGAAGTGCCCGGACTCAAAACGGCGGGCTACACCTTC.

This chain joins TRBV30 and TRBJ1-4, with D perhaps matching TRBD1 (6 bases). CDR3 length equals 12 residues. With 3 bases removed from V and 12 bases from J, the gap between germline ends came to 14 bases. The germline CDR1 and CDR2 sequences are GTSNPN and SVGIG (reference sequence). The CDR3 DNA reads TGTGCCTGGAGAGAGGGGGTCGGAGAACTGTTTTTT. It codes for CAWREGVGELFF.

The V call is TRBV10-2, the J call TRBJ1-1; 9 bases agree with TRBD1. The junction had 7 bases not matched to a gene; V was cut back by 11 bases and J by 3 bases. The CDR3 runs 13 residues. CDR1 is WSHSY, CDR2 SAAADI, per germline. The CDR3 spells CAARDRDDTEAFF. The CDR3, as DNA: TGCGCCGCCAGGGACAGGGATGACACTGAAGCTTTCTTT.

This chain joins TRBV7-6 and TRBJ1-5; D perhaps matches TRBD1 (5 bases). Trimming left V 1 base short and J 3 bases short, with 10 bases between. Germline V gene lookup returns CDR1 SGHVS and CDR2 FNYEAQ. The CDR3 extends over 15 amino acids. CDR3 bases: TGTGCCAGCAGCTTAGGTCAGGGACTCAATCAGCCCCAGCATTTT. Encoded protein: CASSLGQGLNQPQHF. Looking up the rest from reference TRBV7-6 and TRBJ1-5 gives the full variable domain: GAGVSQSPRYKVTKRGQDVALRCDPISGHVSLYWYRQALGQGPEFLTYFNYEAQQDKSGLPNDRFSAERPEGSISTLTIQRTEQRDSAMYRCASSLGQGLNQPQHFGDGTRLSIL.